These T cell receptor beta chains were read from a single sample in a study of T cell changes during pregnancy in multiple sclerosis. Sequencing was performed with immunoSEQ multiplex PCR; in TCRdb, only in-frame clones are kept and a portion is missing. The sample shows about 68,000 clones, roughly 94% of them seen only once. The sequencing used peripheral blood, collected in the second trimester of pregnancy. Receptors originate from a female donor in good health, enrolled as a control in a pregnancy study. Both conserved end residues are part of each CDR3. A D gene is named only where the DNA matches it firmly. Size is omitted from some rows. Given values are once, few, many or a class for expanded clones.

j_call d_call v_call clone_size cdr3_nt cdr3_aa
TRBJ2-3 - TRBV11-3 - TGTGCCAGCAGCTTAGGGCGGGGAACTAGCACAGATACGCAGTATTTT CASSLGRGTSTDTQYF
TRBJ1-5 TRBD1 TRBV7-2 - TGTGCCAGCAGCTTAGCCGACAGGGGGGGCAATCAGCCCCAGCATTTT CASSLADRGGNQPQHF
TRBJ2-7 - TRBV6-4 - TGTGCCAGCAGTCCCGAGGCGGGAAGTCCGTACGAGCAGTACTTC CASSPEAGSPYEQYF
TRBJ2-5 - TRBV6-6 once TGTGCCAGCAGTTACGGCCACCCGGGAGAGACCCAGTACTTC CASSYGHPGETQYF
TRBJ1-3 TRBD1 TRBV7-9 - TGTGCCAGCACCGCGGGACAGACAAGAAACACCATATATTTT CASTAGQTRNTIYF
TRBJ2-1 - TRBV15 - TGTGCCACCAGCAGGAACATAGCGATTAGGGGGAATGAGCAGTTCTTC CATSRNIAIRGNEQFF
TRBJ2-3 TRBD1 TRBV6-6 - TGTGCCAGCTCGGTCTGGGACAGAAACACAGATACGCAGTATTTT CASSVWDRNTDTQYF
TRBJ1-3 - TRBV6-6 - TGTGCCAGCAGCCTTACAGGGAGTACTGGAAACACCATATATTTT CASSLTGSTGNTIYF
TRBJ2-1 - TRBV21-1 - TGTGCCAGCAGCAAGGACGGGGACAGGGGGCCAAATGAGCAGTTCTTC CASSKDGDRGPNEQFF
TRBJ2-5 TRBD2 TRBV28 - TGTGCCAGCACTCCGACATGGGGCAGCGGGGAGAGCCAAGAGACCCAGTACTTC CASTPTWGSGESQETQYF
TRBJ2-1 - TRBV28 - TGTGCCAGCAGCCCCAGGGGATACGACAATGAGCAGTTCTTC CASSPRGYDNEQFF
TRBJ1-6 TRBD1 TRBV18 - TGTGCCAGCTCACCTCCGACAGGGGTTTCACCCCTCCACTTT CASSPPTGVSPLHF
TRBJ1-2 - TRBV28 once TGTGCCAGCAGTTCTTATTATGGCTACACCTTC CASSSYYGYTF
TRBJ2-1 - TRBV14 - TGTGCCAGCAGCCAAGATAGTGCTCGAGGCAATGAGCAGTTCTTC CASSQDSARGNEQFF
TRBJ2-7 TRBD2 TRBV6-5 once TGTGCCAGCAGTTACGGGACTAGCGGTTTCCCCTACGAGCAGTACTTC CASSYGTSGFPYEQYF
TRBJ1-1 TRBD1 TRBV28 - TGTGCCAGCGGGGTTACAGGGGCAGGGACTGAAGCTTTCTTT CASGVTGAGTEAFF
TRBJ2-1 TRBD2 TRBV10-3 once TGTGCCATCAGGCTTAGCGGGAGTTCCTACAATGAGCAGTTCTTC CAIRLSGSSYNEQFF
TRBJ1-1 - TRBV5-4 - TGTGCCAGCAGTTTTGACGGCGGTGAAGCTTTCTTT CASSFDGGEAFF
TRBJ2-1 TRBD2 TRBV6-5 few TGTGCCAGCAGCCAAAGCGGGAGTTACAATGAGCAGTTCTTC CASSQSGSYNEQFF
TRBJ2-1 TRBD2 TRBV5-1 - TGCGCCAGCAGCTTAGCCATCGGGGGGAATGAGCAGTTCTTC CASSLAIGGNEQFF
TRBJ1-2 TRBD1 TRBV5-1 - TGCGCCAGCAGCTGGGACAGGGGGCCATATGGCTACACCTTC CASSWDRGPYGYTF
TRBJ2-2 TRBD2 TRBV7-3 - TGTGCCAGCAGATTACCTCTAGCGGGAGGGCCCTCGGGCACCGGGGAGCTGTTTTTT CASRLPLAGGPSGTGELFF
TRBJ2-3 TRBD1 TRBV5-1 - TGCGCCAGCAGCGGCCAGGACAGGGGGCGTTCAGATACGCAGTATTTT CASSGQDRGRSDTQYF
TRBJ1-4 TRBD1 TRBV2 - TGTGCCACCCGACAGGGCGGTGAGGAAAAACTGTTTTTT CATRQGGEEKLFF
TRBJ2-1 TRBD1 TRBV6-5 - TGTGCCAGCAGAAAGGGGACAGCGAATGGTGAGCAGTTCTTC CASRKGTANGEQFF
TRBJ2-3 TRBD2 TRBV2 - TGTGCCAGCAGTGACCCTAGCGGGGGAAATGGCACAGATACGCAGTATTTT CASSDPSGGNGTDTQYF
TRBJ1-2 - TRBV6-6 - TGTGCCAGCAGGAGGGCCAGTGGCTACACCTTC CASRRASGYTF
TRBJ2-1 TRBD2 TRBV29-1 once TGCAGCGTCGGACTAGCGTTAGACAATGAGCAGTTCTTC CSVGLALDNEQFF
TRBJ2-1 - TRBV19 - TGTGCCAGTAGTTCCCTCGGGAGCCGGGGCAATGAGCAGTTCTTC CASSSLGSRGNEQFF
TRBJ2-1 - TRBV7-9 - TGTGCCAGCAGCCCCCATTTCGGCTCCTACAATGAGCAGTTCTTC CASSPHFGSYNEQFF
TRBJ2-1 TRBD2 TRBV29-1 - TGCAGCGGGCAGACTAGCGGGAGGGCCGGTGAGCAGTTCTTC CSGQTSGRAGEQFF
TRBJ2-3 - TRBV5-1 - TGCGCCAGCAGCTTTAAAAATACGCAGTATTTT CASSFKNTQYF
TRBJ1-4 - TRBV30 - TGTGCCTGGGGGGACCAGGGGAACGGCGAAAAACTGTTTTTT CAWGDQGNGEKLFF
TRBJ2-7 TRBD1 TRBV2 - TGTGCCAGCAGTACCCGACAGGGGTCGGACGAGCAGTACTTC CASSTRQGSDEQYF
TRBJ2-3 TRBD2 TRBV7-9 - TGTGCCAGCAGCTTGACTAGCGGTAGCACAGATACGCAGTATTTT CASSLTSGSTDTQYF
TRBJ1-5 TRBD1 TRBV6-1 - TGTGCCAGCACCCAACCGGGACAGAGGGACCAGCCCCAGCATTTT CASTQPGQRDQPQHF
TRBJ2-1 - TRBV5-4 - TGTGCCAGCGTGGGGGGAGAGGGTGTTGATGAGCAGTTCTTC CASVGGEGVDEQFF
TRBJ1-1 TRBD1 TRBV5-1 - TGCGCCAGACCAGGGGGTTCGAACACTGAAGCTTTCTTT CARPGGSNTEAFF
TRBJ2-7 TRBD1 TRBV29-1 - TGCAGCGTTGGGGTAACACAGGGGGCCCCCTACGAGCAGTACTTC CSVGVTQGAPYEQYF
TRBJ2-1 TRBD2 TRBV18 - TGTGCCAGCTCACCCGTACTAGCGGGGACGACGGATGAGCAGTTCTTC CASSPVLAGTTDEQFF